Below, one T cell receptor beta chain is given with its context. What it binds is unknown. These data belong to a study of graft-versus-host responses after intestinal transplantation. Study-wide results and limits: Ileal or blood samples showed some GvH clones first, and such clones were also found in recipient marrow. GvH clone levels peaked in circulation, and this peak was associated with early post-transplant HvG declines.

Measured with immunoSEQ multiplex PCR; TCRdb has only the in-frame clones, and not every one. The profile shows about 66,000 clones, roughly 91% of them singletons. Germline CDR1 and CDR2: SEHNR and FQNEAQ (reference sequence). This CDR3 has 15 residues. V shed 4 bases and J shed 0 bases, with 11 bases lying between them. Sequenced material: unstimulated CD8+ T cells sorted from spleen or lymph node cells, taken before intestinal transplant. The sequence derives from a human donor who received an intestinal transplant. The J gene is TRBJ2-3, the V gene TRBV7-9; D gene unclear. The CDR3: CASSSPLSSTDTQYF. The CDR3 DNA sequence: TGTGCCAGCAGCTCCCCCCTATCCAGCACAGATACGCAGTATTTT.